The 16 T cell receptor beta chains listed next were all sequenced from one sample in a study of T cells in Graves' hyperthyroidism and ophthalmopathy. Amplified TCR beta CDR3 regions derived from RNA transcripts. Researchers ran a first-round RT-PCR on the TCR CDR3 using the HTBI primer set. One entry per CDR3 protein results from TCRdb running MiXCR on the multiplex PCR reads. Of some 490,000 distinct CDR3 sequences listed, roughly 22% are singletons. The sequenced sample consisted of blood. These receptors were obtained from a woman in her 70s with Graves' ophthalmopathy.

V and J are TRBV30 and TRBJ1-2, with D unresolved. The V and J ends lost 2 bases and 4 bases respectively, with 14 bases between them. There are 14 residues in the CDR3. Germline assignment: CDR1 GTSNPN and CDR2 SVGIG (reference sequence). The CDR3 region has the DNA TGTGCCTGGAGTTTCCTATGGCCCGGCTATGGCTACACCTTC. This gives the protein CAWSFLWPGYGYTF.

This clonotype was picked up many times. The genes are TRBV27 and TRBJ2-2, with 8 bases fitting TRBD2. CDR3 length: 15 residues. The V gene end was trimmed by 7 bases and the J gene end by 1 base; junction bases not matched to a gene: 5. The germline CDR1 and CDR2 sequences are MNHEY and SMNVEV (reference sequence). The chain's CDR3 is CASKPGTRNTGELFF. The CDR3 DNA reads as TGTGCCAGCAAACCCGGGACTAGGAACACCGGGGAGCTGTTTTTT.

This clonotype was observed a few times. The chain joins TRBV27 to TRBJ2-1; 7 nucleotides match TRBD2. The junction had 5 bases not matched to a gene; V was cut back by 0 bases and J by 0 bases. Germline CDR1 and CDR2: MNHEY and SMNVEV (reference sequence). CDR3 size: 17 residues. CDR3 sequence (DNA): TGTGCCAGCAGTTTATCGCCTAGCGGATACTCCTACAATGAGCAGTTCTTC. This gives the protein CASSLSPSGYSYNEQFF.

Ten or more counts support this clonotype. This sequence joins TRBV11-2 and TRBJ2-7; TRBD1 matches 9 bases. Germline V gene data show CDR1 as SGHAT and CDR2 as FQNNGV. J lost 6 bases, V lost 6 bases, and 6 bases had no gene match. CDR3 length: 13 amino acids. This CDR3 reads CASSGQGKGEQYF. CDR3 nucleotides: TGTGCCAGCAGTGGACAGGGGAAGGGCGAGCAGTACTTC.

The gene calls are TRBV5-8 and TRBJ2-2; the match to TRBD1 covers 8 bases. Trimming removed 2 bases from V and 7 bases from J; junction bases left unmatched: 10. The CDR3 has 16 residues. Germline CDR1 SGHTS, CDR2 YDEGEE. The CDR3 protein is CASSFGQGAVGGELFF. The CDR3 DNA sequence: TGTGCCAGCAGCTTCGGCCAGGGGGCAGTAGGCGGGGAGCTGTTTTTT.

The V and J genes are TRBV13 and TRBJ2-7; the D is unclear. Germline V gene data show CDR1 as PRHDT and CDR2 as FYEKMQ (reference sequence). Between the trimmed V and J ends, which lost 5 bases and 0 bases, there was a span of 14 bases. There are 15 residues in the CDR3. The CDR3 region is CASSPLLSSSYEQYF. The CDR3, as DNA: TGTGCCAGCAGCCCCCTCCTGTCGAGCTCCTACGAGCAGTACTTC.

This chain links TRBV6-2 or TRBV6-3 with TRBJ2-2, with D perhaps matching TRBD2 (5 bases). V lost 0 bases to trimming and J lost 12 bases, with 11 bases between them. The CDR3 has 13 amino acids. Germline CDR1 and CDR2: MNHEY and SVGEGT. CDR3: CASSYSRATKLFF. The CDR3 DNA follows: TGTGCCAGCAGTTACTCGCGGGCGACGAAGCTGTTTTTT.

This clonotype appeared a few times. The chain links TRBV6-1 to TRBJ1-6; D gene uncertain. V gave up 2 bases and J gave up 3 bases, with 2 bases separating them. Per the germline V gene, CDR1 is MNHNS and CDR2 is SASEGT. This CDR3 contains 13 residues. The CDR3 sequence: CASSEFYNSPLHF. In nucleotides, the CDR3 is TGTGCCAGCAGTGAATTCTATAATTCACCCCTCCACTTT.

The table lists this clonotype with a few counts. This clone may be a read error of a much larger clone one base away. The chain carries TRBV11-2 and TRBJ2-5; possibly TRBD2 for D (5 bases). Germline V gives CDR1 SGHAT, CDR2 FQNNGV. The CDR3 contains 13 residues. V lost 1 base to trimming and J lost 9 bases, with 12 bases between them. In DNA form, the CDR3 reads TGTGCCAGCAGCTTAGGGGTGAAGGAGGCCCAGTACTTC. Translated, it gives CASSLGVKEAQYF.

This clonotype was detected many times. The chain couples TRBV7-2 to TRBJ1-1; D not certain. The V and J ends lost 6 bases and 2 bases respectively, with 10 bases between them. CDR3 length equals 13 residues. Germline CDR1 reads SGHTA; CDR2 reads FQGNSA. The CDR3 reads CASRPEANTEAFF. The CDR3 nucleotides are TGTGCCAGCAGGCCCGAGGCAAACACTGAAGCTTTCTTT.

The V gene is TRBV5-6, the J gene TRBJ2-2; no firm D call. Germline V gene data show CDR1 as SGHDT and CDR2 as YYEEEE. Trimming took 4 bases from V and 2 from J, leaving 12 bases between them. The CDR3 consists of 15 residues. CDR3 sequence: CASSREPTNTGELFF. The CDR3 coding sequence is TGTGCCAGCAGCCGTGAACCAACCAACACCGGGGAGCTGTTTTTT.

This clonotype was found a few times. The J gene is TRBJ2-1, the V gene TRBV10-3, with 7 positions matching TRBD2. The CDR3 is 16 residues long. The V segment lost 4 bases and the J segment 0 bases; nucleotides outside the gene matches: 6. CDR1 is ENHRY, CDR2 SYGVKD, per germline. In DNA form, the CDR3 reads TGTGCCATCAGTGGCGACGGGAGGAGCTCCTACAATGAGCAGTTCTTC. Its protein is CAISGDGRSSYNEQFF.

This clonotype occurred a few times. This chain links TRBV9 with TRBJ2-1; D might be TRBD1 (6 bases). Germline V gene sequence: CDR1 SGDLS, CDR2 YYNGEE. The CDR3 spans 14 residues. Trimming left V 0 bases short and J 8 bases short, with 12 bases between. For the CDR3, the DNA is TGTGCCAGCAGCGTAGGGGGGACATACCATGAGCAGTTCTTC. Encoded protein: CASSVGGTYHEQFF.

The J gene is TRBJ1-4, the V gene TRBV11-2; weak D call: TRBD1 (6 bases). The CDR3 is 16 residues long. Germline V gene data show CDR1 as SGHAT and CDR2 as FQNNGV. Trimming shortened V by 1 base and J by 4 bases, and 13 bases separated the two germline ends. The CDR3 spells CASSLARGWGNEKLFF. CDR3 coding DNA: TGTGCCAGCAGCTTAGCGAGGGGGTGGGGTAATGAAAAACTGTTTTTT.

This sequence joins TRBV4-2 and TRBJ2-1; D is possibly TRBD2 (6 bases). Deletions cut 1 base from V and 5 bases from J, with 12 bases between. This CDR3 spans 15 amino acids. Germline CDR1 LGHNA, CDR2 YNFKEQ. CDR3 sequence: CASSQGRGGDNEQFF. CDR3 bases: TGTGCCAGCAGCCAAGGGCGCGGAGGGGACAATGAGCAGTTCTTC.

V gene TRBV20-1 combines with J gene TRBJ2-7; D remains ambiguous. V lost 6 bases and J 3 bases, leaving 12 bases between the germline ends. The CDR3 extends over 12 amino acids. The germline gives CDR1 DFQATT, CDR2 SNEGSKA (reference sequence). CDR3 in DNA: TGCAGTGCCCTCGACAACGTCTACGAGCAGTACTTC. Protein product: CSALDNVYEQYF.